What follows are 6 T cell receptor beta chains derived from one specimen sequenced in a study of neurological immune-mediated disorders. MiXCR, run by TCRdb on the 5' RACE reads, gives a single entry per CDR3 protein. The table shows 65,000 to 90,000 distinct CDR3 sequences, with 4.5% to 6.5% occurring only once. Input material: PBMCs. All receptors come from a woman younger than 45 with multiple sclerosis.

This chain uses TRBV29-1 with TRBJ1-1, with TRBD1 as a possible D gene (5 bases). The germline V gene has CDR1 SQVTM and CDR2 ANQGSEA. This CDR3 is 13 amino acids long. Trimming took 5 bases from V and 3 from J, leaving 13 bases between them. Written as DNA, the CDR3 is TGCAGCGTTCAGGACACCTCCTACACTGAAGCTTTCTTT. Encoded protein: CSVQDTSYTEAFF.

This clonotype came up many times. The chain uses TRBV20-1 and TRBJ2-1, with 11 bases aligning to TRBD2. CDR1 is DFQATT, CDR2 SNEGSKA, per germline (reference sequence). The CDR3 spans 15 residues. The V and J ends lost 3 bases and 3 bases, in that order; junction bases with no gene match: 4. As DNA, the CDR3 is TGCAGTGCTAGCCCCGGGACTAGCGGCTACAATGAGCAGTTCTTC. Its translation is CSASPGTSGYNEQFF.

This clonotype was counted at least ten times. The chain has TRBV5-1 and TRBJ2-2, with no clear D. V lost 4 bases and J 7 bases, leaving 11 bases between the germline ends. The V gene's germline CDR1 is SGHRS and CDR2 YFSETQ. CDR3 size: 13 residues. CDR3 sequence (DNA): TGCGCCAGCAGCGCTTCGGACGTCGGGGAGCTGTTTTTT. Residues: CASSASDVGELFF.

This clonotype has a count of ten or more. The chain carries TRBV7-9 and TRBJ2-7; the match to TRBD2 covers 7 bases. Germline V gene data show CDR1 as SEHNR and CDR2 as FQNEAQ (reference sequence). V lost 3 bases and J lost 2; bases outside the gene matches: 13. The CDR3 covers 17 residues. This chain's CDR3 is CASSFRASGGTTYEQYF. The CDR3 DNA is TGTGCCAGCAGCTTCAGAGCTAGCGGAGGGACCACCTACGAGCAGTACTTC. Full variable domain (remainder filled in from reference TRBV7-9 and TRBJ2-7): DTGVSQNPRHKITKRGQNVTFRCDPISEHNRLYWYRQTLGQGPEFLTYFQNEAQLEKSRLLSDRFSAERPKGSFSTLEIQRTEQGDSAMYLCASSFRASGGTTYEQYFGPGTRLTVT.

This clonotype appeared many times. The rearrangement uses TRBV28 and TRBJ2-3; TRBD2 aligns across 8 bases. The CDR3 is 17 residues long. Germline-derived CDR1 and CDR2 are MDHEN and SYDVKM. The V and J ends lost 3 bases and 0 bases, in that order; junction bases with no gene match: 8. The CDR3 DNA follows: TGTGCCAGCAGTTTTACTAGCGGATCGACTAGCACAGATACGCAGTATTTT. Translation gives CASSFTSGSTSTDTQYF.

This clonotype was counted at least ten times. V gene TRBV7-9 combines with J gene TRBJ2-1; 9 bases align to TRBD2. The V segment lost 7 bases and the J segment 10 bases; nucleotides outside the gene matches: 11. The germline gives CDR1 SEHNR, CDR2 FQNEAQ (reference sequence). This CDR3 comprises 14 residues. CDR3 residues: CASIEVAGAREQFF. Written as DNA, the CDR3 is TGTGCCAGCATAGAGGTAGCGGGAGCTCGGGAGCAGTTCTTC.